This is a list of T cell receptor beta chains from one sample in a study of cytomegalovirus exposure and HLA in healthy donors. Profiling relied on immunoSEQ multiplex PCR, and the TCRdb table lists in-frame clones only, not all of them. The sample includes about 48,000 clones. Sequenced material: PBMCs. The receptors were gathered from a woman in her thirties or forties in good health and CMV-seronegative. CDR3s include the opening cysteine and the closing phenylalanine or tryptophan. Fields, in order: J gene, V gene, D gene, CDR3 protein, CDR3 DNA. The D gene is left open where the match is weak.

J: TRBJ1-1; V: TRBV9; D: -; CDR3: CASSVAGLNTEAFF; DNA: TGTGCCAGCAGCGTAGCCGGGTTGAACACTGAAGCTTTCTTT
J: TRBJ1-5; V: TRBV5-1; D: TRBD1; CDR3: CASSDGQGFNNQPQHF; DNA: TGCGCCAGCAGCGACGGACAGGGGTTCAACAATCAGCCCCAGCATTTT
J: TRBJ1-4; V: TRBV9; D: TRBD1; CDR3: CASSAPDRGPEKLFF; DNA: TGTGCCAGCAGCGCCCCGGACAGGGGGCCTGAAAAACTGTTTTTT
J: TRBJ2-1; V: TRBV18; D: -; CDR3: CASSPNPDSLLPSSYNEQFF; DNA: TGTGCCAGCTCACCCAACCCGGACAGCCTCCTCCCGAGCTCCTACAATGAGCAGTTCTTC
J: TRBJ2-2; V: TRBV7-9; D: -; CDR3: CASSLKGAGGHPTGELFF; DNA: TGTGCCAGCAGCCTCAAGGGGGCGGGAGGTCATCCCACCGGGGAGCTGTTTTTT
J: TRBJ1-1; V: TRBV19; D: -; CDR3: CASTLTGGITEAFF; DNA: TGTGCCAGTACCTTGACAGGAGGAATCACTGAAGCTTTCTTT
J: TRBJ1-5; V: TRBV27; D: TRBD1; CDR3: CASSSRRDRGPGNQPQHF; DNA: TGTGCCAGCAGCTCCCGCCGGGACAGGGGGCCTGGCAATCAGCCCCAGCATTTT
J: TRBJ2-4; V: TRBV5-1; D: -; CDR3: CASSFRAPGLQGGGNIQYF; DNA: TGCGCCAGCAGCTTTCGGGCTCCGGGTCTACAGGGGGGGGGCAACATTCAGTACTTC
J: TRBJ1-5; V: TRBV19; D: -; CDR3: CASSIGRGGDQPQHF; DNA: TGTGCCAGTAGTATAGGCAGGGGCGGCGATCAGCCCCAGCATTTT
J: TRBJ2-1; V: TRBV5-4; D: -; CDR3: CASSLSQVSYNEQFF; DNA: TGTGCCAGCAGCTTGTCGCAGGTCTCCTACAATGAGCAGTTCTTC
J: TRBJ2-3; V: TRBV19; D: -; CDR3: CDSKRPEADTQYF; DNA: TGTGACAGTAAAAGGCCCGAGGCAGATACGCAGTATTTT
J: TRBJ2-1; V: TRBV4-1; D: -; CDR3: CASSQLDLGFSSYNEQFF; DNA: TGCGCCAGCAGCCAATTAGATTTGGGCTTCAGCTCCTACAATGAGCAGTTCTTC
J: TRBJ1-1; V: TRBV5-1; D: -; CDR3: CASSFVQGAEAFF; DNA: TGCGCCAGCAGCTTTGTCCAGGGCGCTGAAGCTTTCTTT
J: TRBJ2-7; V: TRBV5-5; D: -; CDR3: CASSLLGGGSYEQYF; DNA: TGTGCCAGCAGCCTTCTCGGGGGAGGATCCTACGAGCAGTACTTC
J: TRBJ2-7; V: TRBV7-3; D: TRBD1; CDR3: CASSRGQGYEQYF; DNA: TGTGCCAGCAGCCGCGGACAGGGGTACGAGCAGTACTTC
J: TRBJ2-1; V: TRBV18; D: TRBD2; CDR3: CASSPRLAVSSYNEQFF; DNA: TGTGCCAGCTCACCGAGACTAGCCGTAAGCTCCTACAATGAGCAGTTCTTC
J: TRBJ1-1; V: TRBV6-1; D: TRBD1; CDR3: CASSGKLMDRAQKAFF; DNA: TGTGCCAGCAGTGGCAAACTTATGGACAGGGCGCAGAAAGCTTTCTTT
J: TRBJ2-1; V: TRBV5-1; D: TRBD2; CDR3: CASSLGSSGSQGYEQFF; DNA: TGCGCCAGCAGCTTGGGGTCTAGCGGCTCCCAAGGGTATGAGCAGTTCTTC
J: TRBJ1-1; V: TRBV15; D: -; CDR3: CATSKGRTEAFF; DNA: TGTGCCACCAGCAAGGGGCGCACTGAAGCTTTCTTT
J: TRBJ2-5; V: TRBV5-4; D: -; CDR3: CASSPGHLQETQYF; DNA: TGTGCCAGCAGCCCAGGACACCTCCAAGAGACCCAGTACTTC
J: TRBJ2-2; V: TRBV28; D: -; CDR3: CASSFGSGELFF; DNA: TGTGCCAGCAGTTTCGGTTCTGGGGAGCTGTTTTTT
J: TRBJ2-2; V: TRBV7-2; D: -; CDR3: CASSPRGSGNTGELFF; DNA: TGTGCCAGCAGCCCCCGGGGTAGCGGGAACACCGGGGAGCTGTTTTTT
J: TRBJ2-1; V: TRBV9; D: -; CDR3: CASSVAGDHNEQFF; DNA: TGTGCCAGCAGCGTAGCGGGAGACCACAATGAGCAGTTCTTC
J: TRBJ2-3; V: TRBV19; D: -; CDR3: CASSIDRSTDTQYF; DNA: TGTGCCAGTAGTATCGACAGAAGCACAGATACGCAGTATTTT
J: TRBJ2-3; V: TRBV7-6; D: TRBD2; CDR3: CASSLSGTSTDTQYF; DNA: TGTGCCAGCAGCTTAAGCGGGACTAGCACAGATACGCAGTATTTT
J: TRBJ1-1; V: TRBV6-8; D: -; CDR3: CASRSAWGVAEAFF; DNA: TGTGCCAGCAGGTCCGCTTGGGGGGTAGCTGAAGCTTTCTTT
J: TRBJ1-2; V: TRBV4-1; D: -; CDR3: CASSRDTDYGYTF; DNA: TGCGCCAGCAGCCGGGACACCGACTATGGCTACACCTTC
J: TRBJ2-3; V: TRBV7-6; D: -; CDR3: CASSPTGWDTQYF; DNA: TGTGCCAGCAGTCCGACGGGGTGGGATACGCAGTATTTT
J: TRBJ1-2; V: TRBV9; D: TRBD1; CDR3: CASSVDRMDRGTDGYTF; DNA: TGTGCCAGCAGCGTAGACCGCATGGACAGGGGGACGGATGGCTACACCTTC
J: TRBJ1-4; V: TRBV5-1; D: TRBD1; CDR3: CASSFDRGAPNEKLFF; DNA: TGCGCCAGCAGCTTCGACAGGGGAGCGCCTAATGAAAAACTGTTTTTT
J: TRBJ2-1; V: TRBV6-5; D: -; CDR3: CASSRGGEQFF; DNA: TGTGCCAGCAGTAGGGGAGGCGAGCAGTTCTTC
J: TRBJ1-1; V: TRBV19; D: -; CDR3: CASSQGTEAFF; DNA: TGTGCCAGTAGTCAGGGCACTGAAGCTTTCTTT
J: TRBJ2-7; V: TRBV6-5; D: -; CDR3: CASSYSRGLEQYF; DNA: TGTGCCAGCAGTTACTCACGGGGTCTCGAGCAGTACTTC
J: TRBJ2-2; V: TRBV4-3; D: -; CDR3: CASSQGLGAHTGELFF; DNA: TGCGCCAGCAGCCAAGGTCTGGGGGCGCATACCGGGGAGCTGTTTTTT
J: TRBJ2-7; V: TRBV4-1; D: -; CDR3: CASSQGRASRGKYSEQYF; DNA: TGCGCCAGCAGCCAAGGGAGGGCATCGAGGGGAAAGTATAGCGAGCAGTACTTC
J: TRBJ1-5; V: TRBV6-6; D: TRBD1; CDR3: CASSHRDSRNQPQHF; DNA: TGTGCCAGCAGTCACCGGGACAGTCGGAATCAGCCCCAGCATTTT
J: TRBJ2-2; V: TRBV2; D: TRBD1; CDR3: CASSVQGQVNTGELFF; DNA: TGTGCCAGCAGTGTCCAGGGACAGGTGAACACCGGGGAGCTGTTTTTT
J: TRBJ1-1; V: TRBV19; D: TRBD1; CDR3: CASSFRTGVTEAFF; DNA: TGTGCCAGTAGTTTCCGGACAGGGGTCACTGAAGCTTTCTTT
J: TRBJ2-1; V: TRBV4-3; D: TRBD2; CDR3: CASSQALAGYSYNEQFF; DNA: TGCGCCAGCAGCCAAGCACTAGCGGGGTACTCCTACAATGAGCAGTTCTTC
J: TRBJ2-7; V: TRBV7-2; D: -; CDR3: CASSLSVRGSSYEQYF; DNA: TGTGCCAGCAGCTTATCCGTCAGGGGCAGCTCCTACGAGCAGTACTTC
J: TRBJ2-7; V: TRBV7-9; D: -; CDR3: CASSPLESPYEQYF; DNA: TGTGCCAGCAGCCCCCTCGAGAGTCCCTACGAGCAGTACTTC